This T cell receptor (beta chain) was identified in a study of T-cell reconstitution after alpha-beta-depleted transplantation in children. Study observations and caveats: Once a year had passed after transplant, T-cell counts and diversity came mostly from newly produced T cells. Certain patients had high TCRbeta diversity at day 60, and it came from recipient T cells and thymic progenitors that survived. The study reportedly traced alpha-beta T cells about two months after transplant to several hundred expanded graft clones.

As it was prepared, the TCRbeta library received unique molecular identifiers. TCRdb re-derived calls from the PCR reads in MiXCR, one entry per CDR3 protein. The sample records hundreds of thousands of distinct CDR3 sequences, about an eighth being singletons. About this clonotype: What it recognizes is unknown.

CDR3 length: 14 amino acids. Per the germline V gene, CDR1 is MNHEY and CDR2 is SMNVEV (reference sequence). V was clipped by 7 bases and J by 5 bases, with 17 bases between them. The chain couples TRBV27 to TRBJ2-5; a weak D match, TRBD2 (5 bases). The sequence was collected from a girl between 2 and 10 years old with congenital amegakaryocytic thrombocytopenia, due to receive a stem cell transplant. Specimen: PBMCs, collected before TCRalphabeta/CD19-depleted stem cell transplant. The CDR3 spells CASKQWGVKETQYF. The CDR3 nucleotides read TGTGCCAGCAAACAGTGGGGAGTGAAGGAGACCCAGTACTTC.